The clone carrying this TCR beta chain was seen repeatedly, ten times or more. Its antigen is unidentified. The germline V gene has CDR1 SGHTA and CDR2 FQGNSA. CDR3 length: 14 residues. V was pared by 5 bases and J by 3 bases, with 13 bases between. The data originate from a study of T cell repertoires in cytomegalovirus infection. Overall study: It was the public TCR beta signatures that indicated both CMV infection and matching HLA type. Findings of the study overall: HLA-C-restricted CMV-specific TCR beta clonotypes prevailed in the ex vivo response. Pooled public TCR beta family frequency picked out CMV carriers with the relevant HLA.

TCRdb recomputed calls from the reads with MiXCR, one row per CDR3 protein. This table holds about 320,000 distinct CDR3 sequences, 8% to 9.5% found once. The TCR sequence derives from a human donor in good health (CMV status not recorded). Some clones in this sample may be carry-over from other donors' samples. Sequencing was carried out using PBMCs. The J gene is TRBJ2-5, the V gene TRBV7-2; no clear D gene. The CDR3 loop reads CASSLQSGKETQYF. CDR3 sequence (DNA): TGTGCCAGCAGCCTCCAGTCAGGAAAAGAGACCCAGTACTTC. Combining the CDR3 with reference TRBV7-2 and TRBJ2-5 gives the whole variable domain GAGVSQSPSNKVTEKGKDVELRCDPISGHTALYWYRQSLGQGLEFLIYFQGNSAPDKSGLPSDRFSAERTGGSVSTLTIQRTQQEDSAVYLCASSLQSGKETQYFGPGTRLLVL.